This T cell receptor (beta chain) was retrieved from a study of blood T cells in healthy people across ages. The CDR3 is 15 residues long. Germline lookup yields CDR1 DFQATT and CDR2 SNEGSKA (reference sequence). The junction had 6 bases not matched to a gene; V was cut back by 0 bases and J by 3 bases. The authors ran a second PCR of about 6 to 12 cycles using a sample-barcoded 5' primer and a J-beta primer mix. Sequencing of every sample gave 2.5 million or more CDR3-containing paired-end reads. TCRdb reprocessed the 5' RACE reads with MiXCR, giving one entry per CDR3 protein. This repertoire shows approximately 730,000 distinct CDR3 sequences, 40% to 65% found once; its top ten account for approximately 40%.

The sample consisted of blood. This TCR was sampled from a man at least 80 years old in good health. The chain combines TRBV20-1 with TRBJ2-7, with TRBD2 matching 9 bases. The CDR3 nucleotides read TGCAGTGCTAGAGACCGAGCGGGAGGCGGCTACGAGCAGTACTTC. Translating gives CSARDRAGGGYEQYF.